This TCR beta chain is from a study of CD8+CD57+ T cells in acquired aplastic anemia. Overall study: Mean DNA quantity obtained from sorted CD4+ and CD8+ cells was 2.5 to 4 ug. Healthy donor CD4+ cell samples had a mean of approximately 10 million reads. Findings and caveats of the study: The number of CD8+ CDR3 sequences shared by patients and controls was twenty-nine. Levels of CD8+ Simpson's diversity were not significantly distinct in patients versus controls.

Profiles of TCR beta VDJ and CDR3 were generated from a genomic DNA template. One entry per CDR3 protein results from TCRdb running MiXCR on the reads. The sample has 40,000 to 45,000 distinct CDR3 sequences; approximately 67% are singletons. Germline-derived CDR1 and CDR2 are MNHEY and SVGEGT. Trimming cost V 2 bases and J 1 base, with 5 bases left between them. The CDR3 length is 13 residues. There are many counts of this clonotype. As yet, its antigen is unknown. This chain links TRBV6-2 or TRBV6-3 with TRBJ1-1; tentatively, D is TRBD1 (5 bases). This TCR derives from a human donor in good health, serving as a control. The sample taken for sequencing was sorted CD4+, CD8+, or CD8+CD57+ T cells (not recorded which) from PBMCs. Written as DNA, the CDR3 is TGTGCCAGCAGTTACGGGGGGAACACTGAAGCTTTCTTT. Protein: CASSYGGNTEAFF.